This T cell receptor (beta chain) was sequenced in a study of cytotoxic CD8 clonotypes in ibrutinib-treated CLL. The germline V gene has CDR1 KGHSH and CDR2 LQKENI. The length of the CDR3 is 13 residues. The V and J ends lost 0 bases and 6 bases respectively, with 9 bases between them. TCRdb's table, derived via immunoSEQ multiplex PCR, lists solely in-frame clones and lacks some. Of some 120,000 clones in the sample, roughly 84% were seen once. The sequence came from a human donor with chronic lymphocytic leukemia. The chain links TRBV18 to TRBJ2-7; tentatively, D is TRBD1 (5 bases). The sample here was PBMCs, taken after 24 months of ibrutinib treatment. CDR3 sequence (DNA): TGTGCCAGCTCACCACCGGTGGGGCGCGAGCAGTACTTC. This translates into CASSPPVGREQYF.